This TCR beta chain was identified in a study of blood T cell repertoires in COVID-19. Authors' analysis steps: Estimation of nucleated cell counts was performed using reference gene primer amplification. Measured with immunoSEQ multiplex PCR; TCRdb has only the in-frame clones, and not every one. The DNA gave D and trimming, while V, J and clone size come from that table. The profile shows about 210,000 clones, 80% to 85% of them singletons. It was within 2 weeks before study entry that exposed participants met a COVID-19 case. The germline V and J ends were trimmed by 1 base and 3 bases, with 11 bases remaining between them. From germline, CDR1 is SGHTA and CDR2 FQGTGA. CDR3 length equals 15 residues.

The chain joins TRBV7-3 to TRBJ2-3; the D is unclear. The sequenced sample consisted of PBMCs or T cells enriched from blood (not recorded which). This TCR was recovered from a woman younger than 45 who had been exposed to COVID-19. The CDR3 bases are TGTGCCAGCAGCTTAAACGGCTACTATACAGATACGCAGTATTTT. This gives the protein CASSLNGYYTDTQYF.